What follows are 27 T cell receptor beta chains derived from one specimen sequenced in a study of blood T cell repertoires in COVID-19. Using immunoSEQ multiplex PCR, the repertoire was profiled, and TCRdb retains in-frame clones only, with some absent. The sample holds about 240,000 clones, roughly nine tenths seen once. Sequenced input: peripheral blood. The receptors here all came from a man aged 55 to 70 with acute or convalescent COVID-19.

The chain carries TRBV6-1 and TRBJ1-4, with D uncertain. The CDR3 extends over 13 amino acids. The V gene's germline CDR1 is MNHNS and CDR2 SASEGT. With 0 bases removed from V and 11 bases from J, the gap between germline ends came to 10 bases. CDR3 in DNA: TGTGCCAGCAGTGAAGCCCCGACGGGTAAACTGTTTTTT. Amino acids: CASSEAPTGKLFF.

The chain combines TRBV24-1 with TRBJ2-1, with 9 bases identical to TRBD1. V trimming: 3 bases; J trimming: 0 bases; junction bases outside the gene matches: 2. The length of the CDR3 is 16 residues. CDR1 KGHDR and CDR2 SFDVKD come from the germline V gene. In nucleotides, the CDR3 is TGTGCCACCAGTGATAGGACAGGGGACTCCTACAATGAGCAGTTCTTC. Encoded protein: CATSDRTGDSYNEQFF.

This clone was seen only once. The chain carries TRBV7-7 and TRBJ2-1; D is unresolved. This CDR3 contains 16 residues. CDR1 is SSHAT and CDR2 is FNYEAQ in the germline V gene (reference sequence). The CDR3 bases are TGTGCTAGCTCCCCCGGCGCGGCGGTTAGCCAAGGTGAGCAGTTCTTC. Its protein is CASSPGAAVSQGEQFF.

The rearrangement uses TRBV11-1 and TRBJ1-2; D is uncertain. V gave up 1 base and J gave up 1 base, with 4 bases separating them. The CDR3 contains 13 residues. Per germline, CDR1 SGHAT and CDR2 FQDESV (reference sequence). The CDR3 DNA follows: TGTGCCAGCAGCTTAGGTCTTAACTATGGCTACACCTTC. Amino acids: CASSLGLNYGYTF.

CDR3 protein: CASSIRGGDYEQYF. In DNA form, the CDR3 reads TGTGCCAGTAGTATACGGGGGGGAGACTACGAGCAGTACTTC. The J gene is TRBJ2-7, the V gene TRBV19, with 8 bases fitting TRBD2. The junction had 3 bases not matched to a gene; V was cut back by 2 bases and J by 3 bases. The CDR3 is made up of 14 amino acids. CDR1 is LNHDA and CDR2 is SQIVND in the germline V gene (reference sequence). The entire variable domain, with the rest obtained from reference TRBV19 and TRBJ2-7, is as follows: DGGITQSPKYLFRKEGQNVTLSCEQNLNHDAMYWYRQDPGQGLRLIYYSQIVNDFQKGDIAEGYSVSREKKESFPLTVTSAQKNPTAFYLCASSIRGGDYEQYFGPGTRLTVT.

The CDR3 sequence: CASSPSGGPIAKNIQYF. The CDR3 nucleotides are TGTGCCAGCAGTCCCTCCGGAGGCCCCATAGCCAAAAACATTCAGTACTTC. The chain combines TRBV28 with TRBJ2-4, with D perhaps matching TRBD2 (5 bases). V dropped 5 bases and J dropped 0 bases, with 17 bases sitting between them. The CDR3 extends over 17 amino acids. In germline, CDR1 is MDHEN, CDR2 SYDVKM.

The chain uses TRBV19 and TRBJ2-7; TRBD2 matches at 10 bases. The trim removed 4 bases at V and 2 bases at J, leaving 8 bases unmatched. The CDR3 covers 16 residues. Germline V gives CDR1 LNHDA, CDR2 SQIVND (reference sequence). The CDR3 sequence: CASSTRGSGRAYEQYF. In DNA, the CDR3 is TGTGCCAGTAGTACCCGCGGGAGCGGGAGGGCCTACGAGCAGTACTTC.

The rearrangement links TRBV9 to TRBJ2-3, with TRBD2 matching over 7 bases. J was trimmed by 0 bases and V by 0 bases; bases with no gene match: 7. The CDR3 consists of 17 residues. Germline CDR1 SGDLS, CDR2 YYNGEE. In DNA form, the CDR3 reads TGTGCCAGCAGCGTAGGGGATCTAGCGGCTAGCACAGATACGCAGTATTTT. Translated: CASSVGDLAASTDTQYF.

This sequence joins TRBV5-1 and TRBJ2-1; 10 bases agree with TRBD1. The CDR3 has 15 amino acids. The germline gives CDR1 SGHRS, CDR2 YFSETQ. The trim removed 6 bases at V and 3 bases at J, leaving 6 bases unmatched. The CDR3 DNA reads TGCGCCAGCATCGACCGGGACAGGGGCTACAATGAGCAGTTCTTC. This sequence encodes CASIDRDRGYNEQFF. The complete variable domain, with remaining parts taken from reference TRBV5-1 and TRBJ2-1, reads KAGVTQTPRYLIKTRGQQVTLSCSPISGHRSVSWYQQTPGQGLQFLFEYFSETQRNKGNFPGRFSGRQFSNSRSEMNVSTLELGDSALYLCASIDRDRGYNEQFFGPGTRLTVL.

The chain couples TRBV10-2 to TRBJ2-3; maybe TRBD2 (6 bases). Trimming left V 6 bases short and J 7 bases short, with 17 bases between. Per germline, CDR1 WSHSY and CDR2 SAAADI. This CDR3 is built from 14 residues. For the CDR3, the DNA is TGCGCCAGCAGAACTAGCACCCCAGGGAATACGCAGTATTTT. Translated, it gives CASRTSTPGNTQYF.

The chain recombines TRBV7-8 with TRBJ1-5, with D unresolved. Germline CDR1 SGHVS, CDR2 FQNEAQ. V gave up 2 bases and J gave up 7 bases, with 15 bases separating them. The CDR3 consists of 15 residues. CDR3 coding DNA: TGTGCCAGCAGCTTATTCCTGCGCGAGGGCCAGCCCCAGCATTTT. It yields the protein CASSLFLREGQPQHF.

The chain couples TRBV29-1 to TRBJ2-1; tentatively, D is TRBD1 (5 bases). The CDR3 has 13 residues. Per the germline V gene, CDR1 is SQVTM and CDR2 is ANQGSEA. V lost 5 bases to trimming and J lost 7 bases, with 15 bases between them. In DNA, the CDR3 is TGCAGCGTTTCGGTTACAGGCGGAAATGAGCAGTTCTTC. Residues: CSVSVTGGNEQFF.

This clone showed up just a few times. The CDR3 loop is CASSYLQGGTGELFF. DNA for the CDR3: TGTGCCAGCAGTTACCTACAGGGTGGCACCGGGGAGCTGTTTTTT. This chain connects TRBV6-5 to TRBJ2-2, with D perhaps TRBD1 (6 bases). Germline V gene data show CDR1 as MNHEY and CDR2 as SVGAGI. Between the trimmed V and J ends, which lost 2 bases and 4 bases, there was a span of 11 bases. This CDR3 is built from 15 residues.

The J gene is TRBJ2-7, the V gene TRBV30, with unresolved D. The V and J ends lost 2 bases and 0 bases respectively, with 8 bases between them. The length of the CDR3 is 13 residues. Germline CDR1 GTSNPN, CDR2 SVGIG (reference sequence). CDR3 sequence: CAWSSRSSYEQYF. Written as DNA, the CDR3 is TGTGCCTGGAGTAGTCGCAGCTCCTACGAGCAGTACTTC. The full variable domain, with the rest looked up from reference TRBV30 and TRBJ2-7, is SQTIHQWPATLVQPVGSPLSLECTVEGTSNPNLYWYRQAAGRGLQLLFYSVGIGQISSEVPQNLSASRPQDRQFILSSKKLLLSDSGFYLCAWSSRSSYEQYFGPGTRLTVT.

This chain uses TRBV3-1 (or the pseudogene TRBV3-2) with TRBJ1-6; tentatively, D is TRBD1 (5 bases). Trimming stripped 0 bases from V and 11 bases from J, with 11 bases between. This CDR3 comprises 14 residues. The germline CDR1 and CDR2 sequences are LGHDT and YNNKEL (reference sequence). The CDR3 protein is CASSQEGAAAPLHF. For the CDR3, the DNA is TGTGCCAGCAGCCAAGAAGGGGCCGCGGCACCCCTCCACTTT.

The chain recombines TRBV15 with TRBJ2-3; 10 positions agree with TRBD2. From germline, CDR1 is LNHNV and CDR2 YYDKDF (reference sequence). J was trimmed by 6 bases and V by 0 bases; bases with no gene match: 6. The CDR3 runs to 16 residues. CDR3: CATSRDRLAGVDTQYF. The CDR3 coding sequence is TGTGCCACCAGCAGAGATCGGCTAGCGGGAGTGGATACGCAGTATTTT.

The gene calls are TRBV5-1 and TRBJ2-3, with 11 bases that match TRBD2. The CDR3 covers 17 residues. V was pared by 0 bases and J by 3 bases, with 6 bases of the junction left unmatched. Germline CDR1 and CDR2: SGHRS and YFSETQ. As DNA, the CDR3 is TGCGCCAGCAGCTTGGATGGGACTAGCGGTTCGACAGATACGCAGTATTTT. This codes for CASSLDGTSGSTDTQYF.

This clone was seen a single time. The chain couples TRBV27 to TRBJ2-3; 8 positions match TRBD2. The CDR3 spans 20 residues. The V and J ends lost 8 bases and 1 base, in that order; junction bases with no gene match: 23. Germline loops: CDR1 MNHEY, CDR2 SMNVEV (reference sequence). The CDR3 region is CASSCVGLREDPWCTDTQYF. DNA of the CDR3: TGTGCCAGCTCGTGCGTGGGGTTGCGGGAGGACCCCTGGTGCACAGATACGCAGTATTTT.

The chain recombines TRBV4-2 with TRBJ2-3; weak D call: TRBD2 (6 bases). CDR1 is LGHNA and CDR2 is YNFKEQ in the germline V gene. There are 17 residues in the CDR3. The germline V and J ends were trimmed by 0 bases and 0 bases, with 13 bases remaining between them. CDR3 coding DNA: TGTGCCAGCAGCCAAGAGGGGACTTACCCAAGCACAGATACGCAGTATTTT. As protein: CASSQEGTYPSTDTQYF.

The chain joins TRBV28 to TRBJ1-4; tentatively, D is TRBD1 (6 bases). The germline gives CDR1 MDHEN, CDR2 SYDVKM. This CDR3 contains 14 residues. Trimming cost V 6 bases and J 2 bases, with 10 bases left between them. CDR3 protein: CASSLGQTNEKLFF. Here the CDR3 DNA reads TGTGCCAGCAGCCTAGGACAGACTAATGAAAAACTGTTTTTT.

The chain couples TRBV29-1 to TRBJ2-7, with 8 nucleotides matching TRBD1. Trimming cost V 4 bases and J 0 bases; bases outside gene matches: 8. The CDR3 spans 15 residues. Germline V gene sequence: CDR1 SQVTM, CDR2 ANQGSEA. The CDR3 DNA is TGCAGCGTTGGACCTAGGACAGGGAGCTCCTACGAGCAGTACTTC. Translated, it gives CSVGPRTGSSYEQYF.

The J gene is TRBJ2-2, the V gene TRBV11-2; possibly TRBD1 for D (6 bases). This CDR3 region has 14 residues. Trimming stripped 7 bases from V and 4 bases from J, with 13 bases between. Germline assignment: CDR1 SGHAT and CDR2 FQNNGV. The CDR3: CASKPQGPTGELFF. Here the CDR3 DNA reads TGTGCCAGCAAGCCACAGGGACCCACCGGGGAGCTGTTTTTT.

The CDR3 sequence is CATSRGQNIQETQYF. In DNA, the CDR3 is TGTGCCACCAGCAGAGGACAGAACATTCAAGAGACCCAGTACTTC. The rearrangement uses TRBV15 and TRBJ2-5, with D perhaps matching TRBD1 (5 bases). Trimming removed 1 base at V and 2 bases at J, with 11 bases between. Germline loops: CDR1 LNHNV, CDR2 YYDKDF (reference sequence). The CDR3 spans 15 residues.

The chain has TRBV20-1 and TRBJ1-6; D is undetermined. Germline CDR1 DFQATT, CDR2 SNEGSKA (reference sequence). Deletions cut 3 bases from V and 5 bases from J, with 8 bases between. This CDR3 comprises 13 residues. CDR3: CSASRQNNSPLHF. CDR3 in DNA: TGCAGTGCTAGTCGTCAGAATAATTCACCCCTCCACTTT.

The chain couples TRBV18 to TRBJ1-6; no clear D gene. V was cut by 6 bases and J by 7 bases, with 7 bases left in between. CDR1 and CDR2 from the germline V gene are KGHSH and LQKENI. The CDR3 consists of 12 residues. The CDR3 DNA follows: TGTGCCAGCTCGAGGGCAAATTCACCCCTCCACTTT. Its translation is CASSRANSPLHF.

There are a few counts of this clone. This chain connects TRBV2 to TRBJ1-5; 8 bases agree with TRBD1. V shed 6 bases and J 5 bases; nucleotides not matched to a gene: 6. Per germline, CDR1 SNHLY and CDR2 FYNNEI. The CDR3 length is 14 residues. CDR3 sequence reads: CASREDREYQPQHF. The DNA of the CDR3 is TGTGCCAGCAGAGAGGACAGGGAGTATCAGCCCCAGCATTTT.

In its sample, this clone was seen once. Other DNA sequences in this specimen translate into the identical CDR3. The V gene is TRBV18, the J gene TRBJ2-7, with 7 bases aligning to TRBD1. Germline V lookup: CDR1 KGHSH, CDR2 LQKENI. This CDR3 has 14 residues. J gave up 0 bases and V 6 bases, and 5 bases lay outside the gene matches. The CDR3, as DNA: TGTGCCAGCTCCCCGGGACAGTCCTCCTACGAGCAGTACTTC. Amino acid sequence: CASSPGQSSYEQYF. Complete variable domain (other parts from reference TRBV18 and TRBJ2-7): NAGVMQNPRHLVRRRGQEARLRCSPMKGHSHVYWYRQLPEEGLKFMVYLQKENIIDESGMPKERFSAEFPKEGPSILRIQQVVRGDSAAYFCASSPGQSSYEQYFGPGTRLTVT.